The 8 T cell receptor beta chains in this list originate from one sample, sequenced in a study of a mutant IDH1 vaccine in newly diagnosed glioma. No antigen is known for these receptors. Clones were read by immunoSEQ multiplex PCR, and TCRdb kept only the in-frame ones, dropping some. Found here are approximately 64,000 clones, around 85% of them singletons; the top ten hold approximately 9.1%. Time point here: week 11, during vaccination. What each vaccine dose contained was 300 ug of mutant IDH1 20-mer peptide, accompanied by topical imiquimod. This specimen consisted of PBMCs, obtained from a glioma patient whose treatment included an IDH1 peptide vaccine. All receptors derive from a woman aged 45 to 65 with glioma.

The genes are TRBV29-1 and TRBJ1-2; no firm D call. Trimming took 0 bases from V and 2 from J, leaving 4 bases between them. The CDR3 is made up of 12 amino acids. Germline CDR1 SQVTM, CDR2 ANQGSEA. The CDR3 DNA reads as TGCAGCGTTGAAGAGGACAACTATGGCTACACCTTC. Translation gives CSVEEDNYGYTF. The full variable domain, its missing parts supplied by reference TRBV29-1 and TRBJ1-2, is SAVISQKPSRDICQRGTSLTIQCQVDSQVTMMFWYRQQPGQSLTLIATANQGSEATYESGFVIDKFPISRPNLTFSTLTVSNMSPEDSSIYLCSVEEDNYGYTFGSGTRLTVV.

The chain carries TRBV7-9 and TRBJ2-3; D gene unclear. Trimming cost V 2 bases and J 4 bases, with 13 bases left between them. Looked up from germline, CDR1 is SEHNR and CDR2 is FQNEAQ (reference sequence). The CDR3 loop spans 15 amino acids. The CDR3: CASSLSALPADTQYF. The CDR3 nucleotides read TGTGCCAGCAGCTTATCCGCCCTTCCCGCAGATACGCAGTATTTT.

The chain carries TRBV5-4 and TRBJ2-5; possible D gene TRBD1, 6 bases. Germline V gene lookup returns CDR1 SGHNT and CDR2 YYREEE (reference sequence). This CDR3 region has 17 residues. The V end was cut by 3 bases, the J end by 3 bases, with 21 bases between. The DNA of the CDR3 is TGTGCCAGCAGCTCGGTGAGGTTAGGGGGTGGTAAAGAGACCCAGTACTTC. Protein sequence: CASSSVRLGGGKETQYF. Supplemented by reference TRBV5-4 and TRBJ2-5, the full variable domain reads ETGVTQSPTHLIKTRGQQVTLRCSSQSGHNTVSWYQQALGQGPQFIFQYYREEENGRGNFPPRFSGLQFPNYSSELNVNALELDDSALYLCASSSVRLGGGKETQYFGPGTRLLVL.

The chain recombines TRBV21-1 with TRBJ1-5; the DNA was not compared with TRBD1, the D call given in the table. TRBV21-1 is annotated as a pseudogene. CDR3 length equals 12 residues. The CDR3 nucleotides are TGTGCCAGCCCAGGGCGGAATCAGCCCCAGCATTTT. Encoded protein: CASPGRNQPQHF.

The chain combines TRBV11-3 with TRBJ1-1; D ambiguous. Trimming took 1 base from V and 1 from J, leaving 13 bases between them. This CDR3 contains 16 residues. The V gene's germline CDR1 is SGHNT and CDR2 YENEEA. The CDR3, as DNA: TGTGCCAGCAGCTTAGCGCCCTTTGACTGGAACACTGAAGCTTTCTTT. It encodes CASSLAPFDWNTEAFF.

This clone has more than one count but fewer than ten. The chain links TRBV19 to TRBJ1-6, with TRBD1 as a possible D gene (6 bases). The CDR3 is 14 residues long. Per the germline V gene, CDR1 is LNHDA and CDR2 is SQIVND (reference sequence). Trimming cost V 3 bases and J 7 bases, with 10 bases left between them. The CDR3: CASSMQGFNSPLHF. CDR3 sequence (DNA): TGTGCCAGTAGTATGCAGGGGTTCAATTCACCCCTCCACTTT. The whole variable domain, remainder taken from reference TRBV19 and TRBJ1-6, is DGGITQSPKYLFRKEGQNVTLSCEQNLNHDAMYWYRQDPGQGLRLIYYSQIVNDFQKGDIAEGYSVSREKKESFPLTVTSAQKNPTAFYLCASSMQGFNSPLHFGNGTRLTVT.

This sequence joins TRBV7-7 and TRBJ2-1, with no clear D. Germline V gene sequence: CDR1 SSHAT, CDR2 FNYEAQ (reference sequence). The CDR3 contains 13 residues. Trimming removed 6 bases from V and 6 bases from J, with 12 bases in between. The CDR3 is CASSSDPSNEQFF. The CDR3 nucleotides are TGTGCCAGCAGTTCGGACCCCTCCAATGAGCAGTTCTTC.

V is TRBV11-3 and J is TRBJ1-2; D is uncertain. The CDR3 is made up of 13 amino acids. The germline CDR1 and CDR2 sequences are SGHNT and YENEEA. Trimming took 4 bases from V and 7 from J, leaving 13 bases between them. The CDR3 DNA follows: TGTGCCAGCAGCTGGGGAGGCAGTCCTGGCTACACCTTC. Encoded protein: CASSWGGSPGYTF.